This T cell receptor (beta chain) was recorded in a study of CD8+CD57+ T cells in acquired aplastic anemia. Notes on this clonotype: No antigen is known for it.

Findings of the study overall: CD8+ Simpson's diversity in patients was not significantly different from that in controls. Patients shared twenty-nine CD8+ CDR3 sequences with controls.

Those patients picked for sequencing had displayed CD8+CD57+ cell expansion on flow cytometry. Germline V gene data show CDR1 as SSHAT and CDR2 as FNYEAQ (reference sequence). This CDR3 has 13 amino acids. The V and J ends lost 3 bases and 6 bases respectively, with 12 bases between them. TCR beta VDJ and CDR3 were profiled, and genomic DNA was the template. TCRdb re-called the reads through MiXCR, storing one row per CDR3 protein. Of about 40,000 distinct CDR3 sequences listed, roughly 63% are singletons. This sequence joins TRBV7-7 and TRBJ2-7, with D uncertain. The clonotype was recovered from a human donor with aplastic anemia. The material sequenced was sorted CD4+, CD8+, or CD8+CD57+ T cells (not recorded which) from PBMCs. In nucleotides, the CDR3 is TGTGCCAGCAGCTTCACAGTTCGTGGCGAGCAGTACTTC. Protein sequence: CASSFTVRGEQYF.